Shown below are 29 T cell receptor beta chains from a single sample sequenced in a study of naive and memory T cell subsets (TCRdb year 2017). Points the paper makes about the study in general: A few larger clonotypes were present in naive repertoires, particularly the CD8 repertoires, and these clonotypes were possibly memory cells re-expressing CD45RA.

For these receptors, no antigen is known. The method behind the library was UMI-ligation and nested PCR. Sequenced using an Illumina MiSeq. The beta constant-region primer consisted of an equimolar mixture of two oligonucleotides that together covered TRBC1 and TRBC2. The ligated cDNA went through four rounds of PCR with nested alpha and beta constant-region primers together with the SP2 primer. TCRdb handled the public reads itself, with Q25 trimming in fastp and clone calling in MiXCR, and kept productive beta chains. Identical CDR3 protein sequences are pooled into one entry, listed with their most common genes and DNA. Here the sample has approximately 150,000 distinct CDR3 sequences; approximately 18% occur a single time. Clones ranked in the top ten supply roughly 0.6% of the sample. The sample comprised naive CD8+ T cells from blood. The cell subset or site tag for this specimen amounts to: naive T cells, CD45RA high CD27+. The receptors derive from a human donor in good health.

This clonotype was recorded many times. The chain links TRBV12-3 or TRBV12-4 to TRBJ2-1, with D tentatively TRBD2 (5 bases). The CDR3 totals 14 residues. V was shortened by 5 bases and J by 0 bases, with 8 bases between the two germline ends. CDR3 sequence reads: CASSVSGSYNEQFF. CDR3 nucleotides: TGTGCCAGCAGTGTGAGCGGCTCCTACAATGAGCAGTTCTTC.

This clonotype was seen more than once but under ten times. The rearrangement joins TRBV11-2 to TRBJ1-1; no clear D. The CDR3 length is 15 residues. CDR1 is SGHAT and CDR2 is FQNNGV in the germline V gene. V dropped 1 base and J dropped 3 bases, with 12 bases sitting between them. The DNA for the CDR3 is TGTGCCAGCAGCTTAGTCCTCGCATCTCACACTGAAGCTTTCTTT. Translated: CASSLVLASHTEAFF.

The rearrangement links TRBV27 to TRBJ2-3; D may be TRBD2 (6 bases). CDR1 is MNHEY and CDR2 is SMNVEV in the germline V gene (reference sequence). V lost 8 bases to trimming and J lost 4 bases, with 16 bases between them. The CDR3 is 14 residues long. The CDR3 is CASHPREYSDTQYF. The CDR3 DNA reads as TGTGCCAGCCATCCACGGGAGTACTCAGATACGCAGTATTTT.

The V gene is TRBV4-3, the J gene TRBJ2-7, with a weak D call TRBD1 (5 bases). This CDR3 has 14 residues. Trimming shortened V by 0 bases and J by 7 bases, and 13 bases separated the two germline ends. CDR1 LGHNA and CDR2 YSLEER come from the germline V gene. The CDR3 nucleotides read TGCGCCAGCAGCCAAGATAGGGGTACCGGGGAGCAGTACTTC. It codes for CASSQDRGTGEQYF.

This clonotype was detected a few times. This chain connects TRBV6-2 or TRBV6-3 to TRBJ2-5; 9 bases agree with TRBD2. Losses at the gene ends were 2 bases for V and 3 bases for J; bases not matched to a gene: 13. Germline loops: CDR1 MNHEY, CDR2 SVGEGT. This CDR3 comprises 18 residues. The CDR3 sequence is CASSYVASGIEVEETQYF. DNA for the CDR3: TGTGCCAGCAGTTACGTGGCTAGCGGGATCGAAGTTGAAGAGACCCAGTACTTC.

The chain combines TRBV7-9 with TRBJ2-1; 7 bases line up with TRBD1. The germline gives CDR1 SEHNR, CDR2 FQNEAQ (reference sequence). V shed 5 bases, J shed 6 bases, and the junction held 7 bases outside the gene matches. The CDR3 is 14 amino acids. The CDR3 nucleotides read TGTGCCAGCAGCCCGACCGGGACAGTCAATGAGCAGTTCTTC. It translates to CASSPTGTVNEQFF.

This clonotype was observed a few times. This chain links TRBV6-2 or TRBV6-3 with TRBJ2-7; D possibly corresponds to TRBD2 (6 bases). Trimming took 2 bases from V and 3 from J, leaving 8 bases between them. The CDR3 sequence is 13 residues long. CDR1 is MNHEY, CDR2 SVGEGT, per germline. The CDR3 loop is CASSYGTLYEQYF. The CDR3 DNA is TGTGCCAGCAGTTACGGGACTCTCTACGAGCAGTACTTC.

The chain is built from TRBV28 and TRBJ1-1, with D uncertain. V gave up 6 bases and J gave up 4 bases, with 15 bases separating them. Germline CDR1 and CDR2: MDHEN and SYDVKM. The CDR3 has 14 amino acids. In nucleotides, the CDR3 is TGTGCCAGCAGATTTTTGGGATTGGGCACTGAAGCTTTCTTT. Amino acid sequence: CASRFLGLGTEAFF.

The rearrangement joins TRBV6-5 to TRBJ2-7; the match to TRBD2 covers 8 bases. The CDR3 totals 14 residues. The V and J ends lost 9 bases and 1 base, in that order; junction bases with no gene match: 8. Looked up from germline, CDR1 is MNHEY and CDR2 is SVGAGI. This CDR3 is CASHEAGGSYEQYF. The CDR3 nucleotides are TGTGCCAGTCACGAGGCGGGAGGTTCCTACGAGCAGTACTTC.

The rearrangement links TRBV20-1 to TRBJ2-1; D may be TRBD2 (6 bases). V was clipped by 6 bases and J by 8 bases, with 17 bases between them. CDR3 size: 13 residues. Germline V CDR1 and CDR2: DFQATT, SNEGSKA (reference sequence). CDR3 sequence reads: CSAEETSRYEQFF. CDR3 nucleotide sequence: TGCAGTGCGGAGGAGACTAGTCGGTATGAGCAGTTCTTC.

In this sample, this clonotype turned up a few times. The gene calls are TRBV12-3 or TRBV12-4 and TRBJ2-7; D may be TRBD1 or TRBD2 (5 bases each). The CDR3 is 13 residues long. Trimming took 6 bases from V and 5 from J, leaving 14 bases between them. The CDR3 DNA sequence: TGTGCCAGCAGCCGGGGACCCGCCCACGAGCAGTACTTC. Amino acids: CASSRGPAHEQYF.

The CDR3 here is CASSLSGTSRYNEQFF. In nucleotides, the CDR3 is TGTGCCAGCAGCTTATCCGGGACCTCCCGCTACAATGAGCAGTTCTTC. V usage is TRBV7-8 and J usage is TRBJ2-1; D might be TRBD1 or TRBD2, each matching 5 bases. CDR3 length equals 16 residues. V lost 2 bases and J lost 3, with 14 bases in between. Germline V gene lookup returns CDR1 SGHVS and CDR2 FQNEAQ.

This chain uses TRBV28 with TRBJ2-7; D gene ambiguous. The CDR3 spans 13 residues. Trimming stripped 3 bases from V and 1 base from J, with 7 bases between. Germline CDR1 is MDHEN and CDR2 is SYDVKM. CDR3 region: CASSFDTSYEQYF. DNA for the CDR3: TGTGCCAGCAGTTTTGATACTTCCTACGAGCAGTACTTC.

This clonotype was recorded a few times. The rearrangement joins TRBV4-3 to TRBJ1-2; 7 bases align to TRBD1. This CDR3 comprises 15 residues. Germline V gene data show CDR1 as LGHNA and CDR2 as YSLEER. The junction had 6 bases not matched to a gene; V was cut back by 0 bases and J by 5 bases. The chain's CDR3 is CASSQDQGGAYGYTF. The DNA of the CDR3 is TGCGCCAGCAGCCAAGATCAGGGGGGGGCATATGGCTACACCTTC.

The CDR3 is CASSQLQAGANVLTF. CDR3 nucleotide sequence: TGTGCCAGCAGCCAATTGCAGGCTGGGGCCAACGTCCTGACTTTC. The chain combines TRBV12-3 or TRBV12-4 with TRBJ2-6; D unclear. The V end lost 6 bases, the J end lost 2 bases, and 11 bases lay between the germline ends. The CDR3 is 15 amino acids.

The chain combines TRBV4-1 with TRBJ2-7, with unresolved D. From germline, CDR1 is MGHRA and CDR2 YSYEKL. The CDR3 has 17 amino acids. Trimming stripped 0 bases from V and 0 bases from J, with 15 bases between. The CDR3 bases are TGCGCCAGCAGCCAAGAGCAGTGGCTTTCGACCTCCTACGAGCAGTACTTC. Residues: CASSQEQWLSTSYEQYF.

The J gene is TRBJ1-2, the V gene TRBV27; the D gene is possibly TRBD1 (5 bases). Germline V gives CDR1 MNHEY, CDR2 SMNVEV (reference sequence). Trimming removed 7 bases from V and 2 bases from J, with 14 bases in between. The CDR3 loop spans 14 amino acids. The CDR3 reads CASKEGRENYGYTF. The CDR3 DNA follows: TGTGCCAGCAAAGAGGGGCGGGAGAACTATGGCTACACCTTC.

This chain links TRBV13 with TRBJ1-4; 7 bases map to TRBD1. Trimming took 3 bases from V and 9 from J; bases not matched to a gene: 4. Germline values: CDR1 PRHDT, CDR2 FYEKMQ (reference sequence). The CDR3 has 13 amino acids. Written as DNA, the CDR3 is TGTGCCAGCAGCTTCGACAGGGATAAAAAACTGTTTTTT. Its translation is CASSFDRDKKLFF.

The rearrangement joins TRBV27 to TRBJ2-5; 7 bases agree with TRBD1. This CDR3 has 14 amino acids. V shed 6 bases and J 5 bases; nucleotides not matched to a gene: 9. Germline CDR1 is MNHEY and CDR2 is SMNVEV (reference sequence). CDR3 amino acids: CASRRLTGLETQYF. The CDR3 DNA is TGTGCCAGCAGAAGGCTGACAGGGTTGGAGACCCAGTACTTC.

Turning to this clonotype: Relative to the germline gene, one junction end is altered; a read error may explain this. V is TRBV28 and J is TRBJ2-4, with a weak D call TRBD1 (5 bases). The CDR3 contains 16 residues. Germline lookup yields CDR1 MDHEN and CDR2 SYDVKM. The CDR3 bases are TGTGCCAGCAGATCAGGAATCTTCCGACTGCAGGACATTCAGCACTTC. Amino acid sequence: CASRSGIFRLQDIQHF.

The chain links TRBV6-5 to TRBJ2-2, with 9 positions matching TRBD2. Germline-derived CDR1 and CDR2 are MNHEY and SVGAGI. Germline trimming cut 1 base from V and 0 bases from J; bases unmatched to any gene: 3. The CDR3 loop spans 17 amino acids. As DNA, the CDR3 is TGTGCCAGCAGTTACTTTAGCGGGAGCCCGAACACCGGGGAGCTGTTTTTT. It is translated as CASSYFSGSPNTGELFF.

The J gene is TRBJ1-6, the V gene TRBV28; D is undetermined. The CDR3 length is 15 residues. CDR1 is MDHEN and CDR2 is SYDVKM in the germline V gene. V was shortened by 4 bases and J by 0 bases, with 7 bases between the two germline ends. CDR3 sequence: CASSYGSSYNSPLHF. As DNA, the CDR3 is TGTGCCAGCAGTTACGGGAGCTCCTATAATTCACCCCTCCACTTT.

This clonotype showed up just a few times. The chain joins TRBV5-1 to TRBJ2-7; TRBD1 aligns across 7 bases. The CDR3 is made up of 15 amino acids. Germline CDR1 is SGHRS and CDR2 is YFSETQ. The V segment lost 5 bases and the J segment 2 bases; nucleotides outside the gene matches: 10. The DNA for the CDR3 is TGCGCCAGCAGACCATCCGTCACAGGGGCCTACGAGCAGTACTTC. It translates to CASRPSVTGAYEQYF. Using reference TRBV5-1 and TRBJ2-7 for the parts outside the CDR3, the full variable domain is KAGVTQTPRYLIKTRGQQVTLSCSPISGHRSVSWYQQTPGQGLQFLFEYFSETQRNKGNFPGRFSGRQFSNSRSEMNVSTLELGDSALYLCASRPSVTGAYEQYFGPGTRLTVT.

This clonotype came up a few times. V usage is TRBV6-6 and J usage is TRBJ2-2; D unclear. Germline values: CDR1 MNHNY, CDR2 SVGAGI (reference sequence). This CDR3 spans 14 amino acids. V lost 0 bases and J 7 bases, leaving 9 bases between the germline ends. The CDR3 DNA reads TGTGCCAGCAGTTACTCTAGCCACCTCGGGGAGCTGTTTTTT. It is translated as CASSYSSHLGELFF.

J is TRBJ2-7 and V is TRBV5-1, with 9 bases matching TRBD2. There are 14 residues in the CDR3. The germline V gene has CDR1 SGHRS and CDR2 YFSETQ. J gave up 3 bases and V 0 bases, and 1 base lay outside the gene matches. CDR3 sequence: CASSLGRGGYEQYF. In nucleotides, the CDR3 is TGCGCCAGCAGCTTGGGGCGGGGGGGCTACGAGCAGTACTTC.

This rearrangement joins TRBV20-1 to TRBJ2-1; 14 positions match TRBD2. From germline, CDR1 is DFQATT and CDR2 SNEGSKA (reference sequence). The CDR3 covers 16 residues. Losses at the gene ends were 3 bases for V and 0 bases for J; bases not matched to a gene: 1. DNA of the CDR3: TGCAGTGCTAGGGGGACTAGCGGGAGCTCCTACAATGAGCAGTTCTTC. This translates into CSARGTSGSSYNEQFF.

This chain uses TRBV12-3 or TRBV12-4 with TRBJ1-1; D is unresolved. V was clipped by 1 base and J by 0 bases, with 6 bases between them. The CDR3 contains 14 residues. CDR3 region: CASSLGHMNTEAFF. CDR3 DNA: TGTGCCAGCAGTTTAGGACACATGAACACTGAAGCTTTCTTT.

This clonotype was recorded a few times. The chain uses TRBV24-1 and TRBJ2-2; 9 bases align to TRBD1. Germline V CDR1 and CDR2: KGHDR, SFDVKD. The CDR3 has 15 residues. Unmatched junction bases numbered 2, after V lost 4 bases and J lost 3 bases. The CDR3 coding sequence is TGTGCCACCAGTGAGGGGGACAGGGACACCGGGGAGCTGTTTTTT. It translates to CATSEGDRDTGELFF.

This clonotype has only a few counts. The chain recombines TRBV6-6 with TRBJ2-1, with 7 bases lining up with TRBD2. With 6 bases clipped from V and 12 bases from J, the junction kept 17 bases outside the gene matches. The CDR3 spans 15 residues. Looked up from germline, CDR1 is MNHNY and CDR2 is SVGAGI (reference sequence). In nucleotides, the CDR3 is TGTGCCAGCAGGGAACCGGGAGGCCTCCTGAGGCGGCAGTTCTTC. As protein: CASREPGGLLRRQFF.